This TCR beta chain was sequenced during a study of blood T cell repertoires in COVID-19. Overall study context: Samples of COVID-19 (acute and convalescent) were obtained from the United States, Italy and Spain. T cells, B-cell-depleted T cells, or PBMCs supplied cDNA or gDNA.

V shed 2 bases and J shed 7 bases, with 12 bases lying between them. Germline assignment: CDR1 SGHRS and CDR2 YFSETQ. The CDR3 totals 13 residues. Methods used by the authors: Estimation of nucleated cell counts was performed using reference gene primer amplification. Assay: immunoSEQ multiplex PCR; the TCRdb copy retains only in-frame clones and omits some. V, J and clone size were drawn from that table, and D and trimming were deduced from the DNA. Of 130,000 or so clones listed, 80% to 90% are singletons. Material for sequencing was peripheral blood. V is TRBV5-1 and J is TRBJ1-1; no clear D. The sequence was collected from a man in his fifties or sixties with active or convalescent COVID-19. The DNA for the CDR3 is TGCGCCAGCAGCTTATTGTCCGGGGATGAAGCTTTCTTT. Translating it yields CASSLLSGDEAFF. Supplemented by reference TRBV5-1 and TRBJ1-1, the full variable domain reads KAGVTQTPRYLIKTRGQQVTLSCSPISGHRSVSWYQQTPGQGLQFLFEYFSETQRNKGNFPGRFSGRQFSNSRSEMNVSTLELGDSALYLCASSLLSGDEAFFGQGTRLTVV.